This TCR beta chain was identified during a study of blood T cells in healthy people across ages. Isolation recovered at least 6.5 million PBMCs from every sample. Study-wide points: Diversity figures derived from one million T cells were judged to underestimate the true value.

About this clonotype: Its antigen is still unknown.

With a J-beta primer mix and a sample-barcoded 5' primer, a second PCR ran about 7 to 11 cycles. Each TCR beta cDNA got a 12-nucleotide random molecular identifier. TCRdb processed the 5' RACE reads anew with MiXCR; each CDR3 protein has one entry. The sample shows 850,000 to 1,300,000 distinct CDR3 sequences, 40% to 45% of them seen only once. Per the germline V gene, CDR1 is MNHEY and CDR2 is SMNVEV (reference sequence). The CDR3 has 15 amino acids. V lost 6 bases and J 2 bases, leaving 15 bases between the germline ends. The sequenced material came from blood. The clonotype comes from a woman between 55 and 75 years old in good health. The gene calls are TRBV27 and TRBJ2-3, with a possible D match to TRBD2 (6 bases). CDR3 in DNA: TGTGCCAGCAGCCTAACTAGCATGTACACAGATACGCAGTATTTT. Its translation is CASSLTSMYTDTQYF.